This TCR beta chain was identified in a study of blood T cell repertoires in COVID-19. Whole-study context: Sample material is recorded as cDNA or gDNA derived from T cells, B-cell-depleted T cells, or PBMCs.

In germline, CDR1 is MNHEY, CDR2 SVGAGI. V lost 4 bases and J lost 6; bases outside the gene matches: 8. The CDR3 loop spans 15 amino acids. Per the original methods: The authors estimated nucleated cell counts from reference gene primer amplification. Repertoires were generated with immunoSEQ multiplex PCR, while TCRdb's copy carries only in-frame clones and drops some. The V and J calls and clone size were taken over from that table, and D and trimming were inferred from the DNA. The table includes more than 150,000 clones, about nine tenths detected once. The J gene is TRBJ2-1, the V gene TRBV6-5; 8 positions match TRBD2. The sample comprised peripheral blood. The TCR sequence derives from a man aged 40-49 years with acute or convalescent COVID-19. DNA of the CDR3: TGTGCCAGCAGTTCGGGACTAGAGGGGCTCAATGAGCAGTTCTTC. The encoded protein is CASSSGLEGLNEQFF.